What follows are 11 T cell receptor beta chains derived from one specimen sequenced in a study of blood T cell repertoires in COVID-19. Data came from immunoSEQ multiplex PCR; TCRdb stores just in-frame clones and leaves some out. The sample lists about 490,000 clones; 70% to 90% were seen once. Sequenced input: peripheral blood. These receptors were obtained from a human donor in a cohort sampled during active COVID-19.

This clone was observed a handful of times. The same CDR3 arises from other DNA sequences in this sample as well. Here the CDR3 DNA reads TGTGCCAGCTCACCGGAAACAGGGGGCGAGCAGTACTTC. Translated: CASSPETGGEQYF. The chain combines TRBV18 with TRBJ2-7, with 8 bases aligning to TRBD1. Germline trimming cut 3 bases from V and 6 bases from J; bases unmatched to any gene: 4. CDR1 is KGHSH, CDR2 LQKENI, per germline. CDR3 size: 13 residues. The variable domain in full, with the rest retrieved from reference TRBV18 and TRBJ2-7, is NAGVMQNPRHLVRRRGQEARLRCSPMKGHSHVYWYRQLPEEGLKFMVYLQKENIIDESGMPKERFSAEFPKEGPSILRIQQVVRGDSAAYFCASSPETGGEQYFGPGTRLTVT.

The CDR3 protein is CASSAGQGSSTDTQYF. CDR3 coding DNA: TGTGCCAGCAGTGCGGGACAGGGCTCTAGCACAGATACGCAGTATTTT. This sequence joins TRBV2 and TRBJ2-3, with TRBD1 matching over 9 bases. Germline lookup yields CDR1 SNHLY and CDR2 FYNNEI. J gave up 0 bases and V 4 bases, and 5 bases lay outside the gene matches. This CDR3 is 16 amino acids long.

The chain joins TRBV30 to TRBJ1-5; D call uncertain. The CDR3 is 14 amino acids. Trimming pared 1 base from V and 7 bases from J, leaving 14 bases between. Germline V gene sequence: CDR1 GTSNPN, CDR2 SVGIG (reference sequence). The CDR3 spells CAWSGSPSVQPQHF. CDR3 nucleotide sequence: TGTGCCTGGAGTGGGAGCCCATCGGTCCAGCCCCAGCATTTT.

The J gene is TRBJ1-3, the V gene TRBV28, with 8 nucleotides matching TRBD1. V lost 5 bases, J lost 0 bases, and 6 bases stayed unmatched. Germline V gene sequence: CDR1 MDHEN, CDR2 SYDVKM. This CDR3 has 16 amino acids. The CDR3 bases are TGTGCCAGCAGTGGATTGGGACAGGTCTCTGGAAACACCATATATTTT. It is translated as CASSGLGQVSGNTIYF.

This sequence joins TRBV5-1 and TRBJ2-2; D is uncertain. The CDR3 sequence is 14 residues long. V lost 0 bases and J 7 bases, leaving 10 bases between the germline ends. Germline lookup yields CDR1 SGHRS and CDR2 YFSETQ. In nucleotides, the CDR3 is TGCGCCAGCAGCTTGGAAGCGAAACGCGGGGAGCTGTTTTTT. It is translated as CASSLEAKRGELFF.

The sample holds one count of this clone. This rearrangement joins TRBV19 to TRBJ2-1, with 12 bases fitting TRBD2. The CDR3 is 15 residues long. Germline values: CDR1 LNHDA, CDR2 SQIVND (reference sequence). The V gene end was trimmed by 3 bases and the J gene end by 6 bases; junction bases not matched to a gene: 3. The CDR3 protein is CASSMASGGGNEQFF. For the CDR3, the DNA is TGTGCCAGTAGTATGGCTAGCGGGGGGGGCAATGAGCAGTTCTTC.

The V gene is TRBV11-3, the J gene TRBJ2-7; the D gene is possibly TRBD1 (6 bases). Trimming pared 8 bases from V and 1 base from J, leaving 12 bases between. Germline CDR1 reads SGHNT; CDR2 reads YENEEA. This CDR3 region has 13 residues. The CDR3 region is CASGQGQSYEQYF. As DNA, the CDR3 is TGTGCCAGCGGCCAGGGGCAGTCCTACGAGCAGTACTTC.

The chain recombines TRBV11-1 with TRBJ1-5; D gene unclear. The V gene's germline CDR1 is SGHAT and CDR2 FQDESV (reference sequence). Trimming took 5 bases from V and 3 from J, leaving 8 bases between them. The CDR3 covers 13 residues. The CDR3 sequence is CASSVGLNQPQHF. The CDR3 DNA is TGTGCCAGCAGCGTAGGGCTCAATCAGCCCCAGCATTTT.

This sequence joins TRBV6-2 or TRBV6-3 and TRBJ2-3; TRBD2 matches 10 bases. J was trimmed by 5 bases and V by 6 bases; bases with no gene match: 11. The V gene's germline CDR1 is MNHEY and CDR2 SVGEGT. The CDR3 spans 16 residues. CDR3 in DNA: TGTGCCAGCAGCACTCGAGCGGGAGGGCCGGTAGATACGCAGTATTTT. This encodes CASSTRAGGPVDTQYF.

This clone came up a few times. The chain combines TRBV4-1 with TRBJ1-5; no clear D. Trimming left V 0 bases short and J 6 bases short, with 9 bases between. Germline values: CDR1 MGHRA, CDR2 YSYEKL. This CDR3 comprises 14 residues. The CDR3 nucleotides are TGCGCCAGCAGCCAAGAGGGAGAAGGTCAGCCCCAGCATTTT. Protein sequence: CASSQEGEGQPQHF.

This clone turned up a few times. The genes are TRBV11-2 and TRBJ1-1, with 7 bases lining up with TRBD1. Germline V gene lookup returns CDR1 SGHAT and CDR2 FQNNGV. With V trimmed by 6 bases and J by 4 bases, 11 bases remained unmatched. The CDR3 loop spans 15 amino acids. The CDR3 region has the DNA TGTGCCAGCAGAAGGGCAGGGGGGCAAGGCACTGAAGCTTTCTTT. This sequence encodes CASRRAGGQGTEAFF. The entire variable domain, with the rest obtained from reference TRBV11-2 and TRBJ1-1, is as follows: EAGVAQSPRYKIIEKRQSVAFWCNPISGHATLYWYQQILGQGPKLLIQFQNNGVVDDSQLPKDRFSAERLKGVDSTLKIQPAKLEDSAVYLCASRRAGGQGTEAFFGQGTRLTVV.